This TCR beta chain stems from a study of OX40 agonist ivuxolimab in advanced cancers. Study-level information: Ivuxolimab was delivered to patients intravenously every 2 weeks at doses spanning 0.01 to 10 mg/kg. Three individuals attained partial responses, comprising one hepatocellular carcinoma case and two cutaneous melanoma cases. Study conclusions and caveats: In the 0.1-3.0 mg/kg groups, partial responders showed among the lowest expansion.

Repertoires were generated with immunoSEQ multiplex PCR, while TCRdb's copy carries only in-frame clones and drops some. Seen here are tens of thousands of clones, approximately 89% observed once, and the top ten hold roughly 1%. Regarding this clone: Its antigen remains unidentified.

The receptor's source is an adult with an advanced solid tumor such as melanoma, head and neck, liver or kidney cancer. Material: CD4+ or CD8+ T cells sorted from blood, obtained in a trial of the OX40 agonist ivuxolimab.

The CDR3 DNA follows: TGTGCCAGCAGTTACTACAACACCGGGGAGCTGTTTTTT. Its protein is CASSYYNTGELFF. The chain employs TRBV25-1 and TRBJ2-2, with D hard to call. This CDR3 region has 13 residues. Trimming took off 5 bases at V and 2 bases at J, with 6 bases between the two ends. Germline V gene sequence: CDR1 MGHDK, CDR2 SYGVNS.